This TCR beta chain was found in a study of cytomegalovirus exposure and HLA in healthy donors. Study-level results: There were several of the most significant clusters that appeared linked to common viral pathogens in a later analysis.

With 60 Vbeta and 13 Jbeta primers, the PCR was carried out. Only in-frame clones appear in the TCRdb table, and some are missing; sequencing was by immunoSEQ multiplex PCR. The sample carries about 160,000 clones, roughly 79% recorded once. This clone came up a few times. Its antigen is still unknown. Trimming at V came to 4 bases and at J to 2 bases, leaving 9 bases not matched to a gene. CDR1 LNHDA and CDR2 SQIVND come from the germline V gene (reference sequence). The CDR3 length is 17 residues. Healthy bone marrow donors made up the donor group. This receptor was identified in a woman aged 45-65 years in good health and CMV-seronegative. The rearrangement links TRBV19 to TRBJ2-2; 8 bases are a match to TRBD1. Material for sequencing was PBMCs. The DNA of the CDR3 is TGTGCCAGTAGTAGGTGGACAGGGTCGGAAAACACCGGGGAGCTGTTTTTT. Translated, it gives CASSRWTGSENTGELFF.